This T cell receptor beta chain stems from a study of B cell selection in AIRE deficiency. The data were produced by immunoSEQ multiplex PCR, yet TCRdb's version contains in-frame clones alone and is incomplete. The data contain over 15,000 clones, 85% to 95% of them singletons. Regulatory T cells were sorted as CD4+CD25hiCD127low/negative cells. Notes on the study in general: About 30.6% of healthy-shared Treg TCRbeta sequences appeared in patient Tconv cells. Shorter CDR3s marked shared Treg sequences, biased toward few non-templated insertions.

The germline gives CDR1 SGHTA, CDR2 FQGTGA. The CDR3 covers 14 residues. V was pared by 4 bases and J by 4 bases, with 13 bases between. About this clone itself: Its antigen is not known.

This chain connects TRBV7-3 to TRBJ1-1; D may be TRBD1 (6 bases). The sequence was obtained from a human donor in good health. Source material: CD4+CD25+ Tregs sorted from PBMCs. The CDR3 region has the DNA TGTGCCAGCAGCTCCCCGGGACATAGCACTGAAGCTTTCTTT. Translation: CASSSPGHSTEAFF.